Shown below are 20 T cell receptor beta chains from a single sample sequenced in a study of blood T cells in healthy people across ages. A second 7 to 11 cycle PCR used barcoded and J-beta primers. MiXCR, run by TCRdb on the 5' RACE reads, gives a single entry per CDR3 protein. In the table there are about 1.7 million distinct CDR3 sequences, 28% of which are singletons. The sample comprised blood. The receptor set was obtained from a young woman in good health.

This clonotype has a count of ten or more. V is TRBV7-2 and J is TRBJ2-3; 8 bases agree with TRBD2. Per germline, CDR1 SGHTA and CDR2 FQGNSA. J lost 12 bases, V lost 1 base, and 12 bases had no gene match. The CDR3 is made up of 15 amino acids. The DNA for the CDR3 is TGTGCCAGCAGCTTAGATTGGACTAGCAGCACCATCCAGTATTTT. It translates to CASSLDWTSSTIQYF.

The CDR3 bases are TGCAGCGTTGTTTTATCTGGGGTTAGCAATCAGCCCCAGCATTTT. Encoded protein: CSVVLSGVSNQPQHF. This chain connects TRBV29-1 to TRBJ1-5; D is undetermined. The CDR3 totals 15 residues. The V gene lost 4 bases and the J gene lost 0 bases, with 13 bases spanning the gap. Germline-derived CDR1 and CDR2 are SQVTM and ANQGSEA. The entire variable domain, with the rest obtained from reference TRBV29-1 and TRBJ1-5, is as follows: SAVISQKPSRDICQRGTSLTIQCQVDSQVTMMFWYRQQPGQSLTLIATANQGSEATYESGFVIDKFPISRPNLTFSTLTVSNMSPEDSSIYLCSVVLSGVSNQPQHFGDGTRLSIL.

In nucleotides, the CDR3 is TGCAGTGTAATAGGGCCCAGCACAGATACGCAGTATTTT. Translated: CSVIGPSTDTQYF. The V gene is TRBV20-1, the J gene TRBJ2-3, with no clear D. Trimming took 7 bases from V and 0 from J, leaving 11 bases between them. The CDR3 sequence is 13 residues long. Germline CDR1 and CDR2: DFQATT and SNEGSKA (reference sequence).

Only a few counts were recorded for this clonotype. CDR3 sequence: CASSERVRELGQPQHF. CDR3 nucleotides: TGCGCCAGCAGTGAAAGGGTAAGGGAGCTGGGTCAGCCCCAGCATTTT. The gene calls are TRBV10-2 and TRBJ1-5; D call uncertain. The V end lost 3 bases, the J end lost 6 bases, and 18 bases lay between the germline ends. The V gene's germline CDR1 is WSHSY and CDR2 SAAADI. The CDR3 sequence is 16 residues long.

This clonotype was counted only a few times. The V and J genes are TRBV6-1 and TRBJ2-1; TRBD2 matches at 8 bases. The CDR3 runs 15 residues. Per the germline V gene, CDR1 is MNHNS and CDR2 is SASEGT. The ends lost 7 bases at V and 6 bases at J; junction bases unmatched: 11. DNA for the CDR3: TGTGCCAGCATTGCAAGGCGGGGGGAGGTCAATGAGCAGTTCTTC. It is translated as CASIARRGEVNEQFF.

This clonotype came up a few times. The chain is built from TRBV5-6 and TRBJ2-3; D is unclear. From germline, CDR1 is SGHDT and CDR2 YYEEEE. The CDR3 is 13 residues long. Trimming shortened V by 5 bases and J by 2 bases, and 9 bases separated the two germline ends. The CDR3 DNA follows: TGTGCCAGCAGGCAGCAGAACACAGATACGCAGTATTTT. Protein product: CASRQQNTDTQYF. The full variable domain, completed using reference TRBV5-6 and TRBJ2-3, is DAGVTQSPTHLIKTRGQQVTLRCSPKSGHDTVSWYQQALGQGPQFIFQYYEEEERQRGNFPDRFSGHQFPNYSSELNVNALLLGDSALYLCASRQQNTDTQYFGPGTRLTVL.

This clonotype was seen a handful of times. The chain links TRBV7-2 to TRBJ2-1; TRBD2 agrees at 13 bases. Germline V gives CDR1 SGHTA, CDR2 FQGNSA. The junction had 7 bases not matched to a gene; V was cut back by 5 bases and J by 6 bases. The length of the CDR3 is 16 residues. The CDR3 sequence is CASSRRTSGSINEQFF. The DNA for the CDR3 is TGTGCCAGCAGCCGACGGACTAGCGGGAGCATCAATGAGCAGTTCTTC.

Here the CDR3 DNA reads TGTGCCAGCAGCGCCCCGGGACAGGGGGCGTTTTTTTCAGGGACCCAGTACTTC. Its translation: CASSAPGQGAFFSGTQYF. This chain joins TRBV7-6 and TRBJ2-5, with TRBD1 matching over 12 bases. Per the germline V gene, CDR1 is SGHVS and CDR2 is FNYEAQ. The V and J ends lost 5 bases and 7 bases, in that order; junction bases with no gene match: 17. The length of the CDR3 is 18 residues. Drawing the rest from reference TRBV7-6 and TRBJ2-5, the complete variable domain is GAGVSQSPRYKVTKRGQDVALRCDPISGHVSLYWYRQALGQGPEFLTYFNYEAQQDKSGLPNDRFSAERPEGSISTLTIQRTEQRDSAMYRCASSAPGQGAFFSGTQYFGPGTRLLVL.

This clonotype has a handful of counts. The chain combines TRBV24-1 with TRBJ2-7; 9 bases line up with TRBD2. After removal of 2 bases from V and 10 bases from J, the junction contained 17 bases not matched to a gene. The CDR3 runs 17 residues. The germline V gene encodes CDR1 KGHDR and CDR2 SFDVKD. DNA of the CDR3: TGTGCCACCAGTGATTGGACTAGCGAGGGAGAAATTGGTACCCAGTACTTC. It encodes CATSDWTSEGEIGTQYF.

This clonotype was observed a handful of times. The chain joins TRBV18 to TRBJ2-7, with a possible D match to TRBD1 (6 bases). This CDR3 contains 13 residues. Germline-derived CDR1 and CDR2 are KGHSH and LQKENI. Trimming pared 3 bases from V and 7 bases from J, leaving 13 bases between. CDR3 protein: CASSPNRDEEQYF. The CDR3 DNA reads TGTGCCAGCTCACCCAACAGGGATGAGGAGCAGTACTTC.

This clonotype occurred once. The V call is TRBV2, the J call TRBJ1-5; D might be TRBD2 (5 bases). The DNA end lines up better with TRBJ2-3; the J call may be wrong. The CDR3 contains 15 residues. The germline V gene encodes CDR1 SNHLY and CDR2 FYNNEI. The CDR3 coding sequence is TGTGCCAGCAGTGGAACCCCGGGGATACGAGAGACCCAGTATTTT. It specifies CASSGTPGIRETQYF.

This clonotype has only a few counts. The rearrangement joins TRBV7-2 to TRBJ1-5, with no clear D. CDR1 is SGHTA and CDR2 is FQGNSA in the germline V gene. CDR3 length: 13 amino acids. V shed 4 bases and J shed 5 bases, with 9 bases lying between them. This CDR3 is CASSSYGYQPQHF. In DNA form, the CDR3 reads TGTGCCAGCAGCTCGTACGGATATCAGCCCCAGCATTTT.

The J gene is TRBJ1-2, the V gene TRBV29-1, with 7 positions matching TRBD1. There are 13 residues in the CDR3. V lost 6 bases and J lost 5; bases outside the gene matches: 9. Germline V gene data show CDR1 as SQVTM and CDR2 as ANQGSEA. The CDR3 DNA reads TGCAGCGTCCGGACAGGCTACCAGTATGGCTACACCTTC. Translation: CSVRTGYQYGYTF.

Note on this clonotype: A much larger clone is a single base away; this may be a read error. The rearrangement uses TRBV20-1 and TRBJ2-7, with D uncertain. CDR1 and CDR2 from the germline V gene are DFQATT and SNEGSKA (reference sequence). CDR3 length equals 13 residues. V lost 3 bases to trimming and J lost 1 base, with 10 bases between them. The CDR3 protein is CSASLNGSYEQYF. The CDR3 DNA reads TGCAGTGCTAGTCTTAACGGTTCCTACGAGCAGTACTTC.

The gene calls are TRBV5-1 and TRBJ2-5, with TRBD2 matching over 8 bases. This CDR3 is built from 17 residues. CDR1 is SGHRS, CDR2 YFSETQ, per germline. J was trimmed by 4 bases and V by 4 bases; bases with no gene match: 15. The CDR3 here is CASSPRTSFSTGETQYF. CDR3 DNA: TGCGCCAGCAGCCCCCGGACTAGCTTCTCCACGGGAGAGACCCAGTACTTC.

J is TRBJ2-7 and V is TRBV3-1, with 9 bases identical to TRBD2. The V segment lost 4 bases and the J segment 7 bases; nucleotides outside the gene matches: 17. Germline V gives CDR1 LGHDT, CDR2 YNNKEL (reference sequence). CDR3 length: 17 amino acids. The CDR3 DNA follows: TGTGCCAGCAGCCCATCAACAGATCTAGCGGGACTCACGGAGCAGTACTTC. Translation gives CASSPSTDLAGLTEQYF.

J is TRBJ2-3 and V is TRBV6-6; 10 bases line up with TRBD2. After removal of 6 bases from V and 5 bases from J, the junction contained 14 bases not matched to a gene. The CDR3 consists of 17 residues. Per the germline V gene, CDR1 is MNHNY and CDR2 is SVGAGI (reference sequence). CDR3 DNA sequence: TGTGCCAGCAGCCCCGCCCCGGGATTAGCGGGAGGAGATACGCAGTATTTT. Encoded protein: CASSPAPGLAGGDTQYF.

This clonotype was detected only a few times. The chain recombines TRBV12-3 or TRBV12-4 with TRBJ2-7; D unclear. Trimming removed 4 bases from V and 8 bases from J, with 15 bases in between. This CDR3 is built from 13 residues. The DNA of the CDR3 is TGTGCCAGCAGTTCCGGTAGGTGGGGAAAGCAGTACTTC. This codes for CASSSGRWGKQYF.

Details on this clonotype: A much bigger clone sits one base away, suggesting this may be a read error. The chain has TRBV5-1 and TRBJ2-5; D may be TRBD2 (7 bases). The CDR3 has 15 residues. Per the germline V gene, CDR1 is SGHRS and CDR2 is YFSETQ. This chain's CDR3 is CASSLSGGGQDTQYF. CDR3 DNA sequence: TGCGCCAGCAGCTTGAGCGGCGGGGGACAAGATACCCAGTACTTC. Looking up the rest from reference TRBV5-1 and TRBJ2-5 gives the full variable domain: KAGVTQTPRYLIKTRGQQVTLSCSPISGHRSVSWYQQTPGQGLQFLFEYFSETQRNKGNFPGRFSGRQFSNSRSEMNVSTLELGDSALYLCASSLSGGGQDTQYFGPGTRLLVL.

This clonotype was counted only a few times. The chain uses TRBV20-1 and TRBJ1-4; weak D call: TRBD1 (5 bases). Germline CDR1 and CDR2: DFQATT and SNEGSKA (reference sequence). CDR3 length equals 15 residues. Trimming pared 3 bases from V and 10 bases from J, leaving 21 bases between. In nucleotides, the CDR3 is TGCAGTGCTAGCCCCTCCGGGGCGTTGAGTCGAAAACTGTTTTTT. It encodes CSASPSGALSRKLFF.